A few counts support the clone carrying this T cell receptor beta chain. Clinical symptoms, serum thyroxine and TRAb, thyroid ultrasound and orbital computed tomography were used for the diagnoses. This sample is drawn from a study of T cells in Graves' hyperthyroidism and ophthalmopathy. Study overall: At initial diagnosis, before any treatment had begun, peripheral blood was obtained.

The V end was cut by 2 bases, the J end by 4 bases, with 8 bases between. Per germline, CDR1 LGHNT and CDR2 FRNRAP. The CDR3 runs to 14 residues. RNA transcripts were the template for amplifying TCR beta CDR3 regions. A first-round RT-PCR of the TCR CDR3 used the HTBI primer set. TCRdb passed the multiplex PCR reads through MiXCR, listing each CDR3 protein once. The profile shows more than 450,000 distinct CDR3 sequences, just under 20% of them singletons. This chain links TRBV12-5 with TRBJ2-2; D is unclear. This TCR was sampled from a man aged 35 to 55 with Graves' ophthalmopathy. Sample: blood. The CDR3 DNA follows: TGTGCTAGTGGTTTGAATACGGGCACCGGGGAGCTGTTTTTT. Protein product: CASGLNTGTGELFF.